These 21 T cell receptor beta chains were all obtained from the same sample, sequenced in a study of immune cell composition in non-small cell lung cancer (dated by TCRdb to the late 2010s). Libraries were prepared through the immunoSEQ multiplex PCR assay. TCRdb took over this immuneACCESS table, retaining in-frame rearrangements with V and J assigned. Such tables are incomplete; in checked studies, under half of the missing clones stem from an unresolved V gene, and the remainder is unexplained. This sample is represented by around 15,000 clones; 75% to 85% of them were singletons. The leading ten clones occupy over 9% of the sample. Normal lung samples came from the same patient and consisted of non-adjacent lung tissue collected as far from the tumour as possible, at a distance of at least 3 cm. This sample also appeared in a second study, on CD4 T cells in lung cancer.

Sample: non-adjacent lung tissue. These TCRs come from a human donor with non-small cell lung cancer.

The J gene is TRBJ2-1, the V gene TRBV6-6; D gene uncertain. V was pared by 7 bases and J by 3 bases, with 13 bases between. The germline CDR1 and CDR2 sequences are MNHNY and SVGAGI (reference sequence). The CDR3 runs to 14 residues. This chain's CDR3 is CASTEAEFYNEQFF. The CDR3 coding sequence is TGTGCCAGCACCGAGGCAGAATTCTACAATGAGCAGTTCTTC.

This clone was recorded once. The chain joins TRBV5-4 to TRBJ2-5; perhaps TRBD2 as D (6 bases). V lost 4 bases and J 1 base, leaving 17 bases between the germline ends. This CDR3 contains 16 residues. Germline lookup yields CDR1 SGHNT and CDR2 YYREEE (reference sequence). Here the CDR3 reads CASSGQGGASQETQYF. CDR3 nucleotides: TGTGCCAGCAGCGGCCAGGGCGGGGCGAGCCAAGAGACCCAGTACTTC.

Regarding this clone: A far larger clone is off by one base, so a read error is likely. V usage is TRBV7-9 and J usage is TRBJ1-5; D remains unclear. The CDR3 has 12 amino acids. Deletions cut 6 bases from V and 4 bases from J, with 7 bases between. Germline CDR1 and CDR2: SEHNR and FQNEAQ (reference sequence). CDR3 coding DNA: TGTGCCAGCAGTGAACCTAATCAGCCCCAGCATTTT. This sequence encodes CASSEPNQPQHF. The full variable domain, completed using reference TRBV7-9 and TRBJ1-5, is DTGVSQNPRHKITKRGQNVTFRCDPISEHNRLYWYRQTLGQGPEFLTYFQNEAQLEKSRLLSDRFSAERPKGSFSTLEIQRTEQGDSAMYLCASSEPNQPQHFGDGTRLSIL.

The V and J genes are TRBV7-9 and TRBJ1-6; D gene ambiguous. Trimming shortened V by 4 bases and J by 7 bases, and 17 bases separated the two germline ends. The CDR3 contains 16 residues. The germline V gene encodes CDR1 SEHNR and CDR2 FQNEAQ (reference sequence). The CDR3 here is CASSSIGEAANSPLHF. The CDR3 nucleotides are TGTGCCAGCAGCTCCATCGGGGAGGCCGCAAATTCACCCCTCCACTTT.

The genes are TRBV5-5 and TRBJ1-1; possibly TRBD1 for D (6 bases). The germline V gene has CDR1 SGHKS and CDR2 YYEKEE (reference sequence). V was clipped by 4 bases and J by 3 bases, with 10 bases between them. The CDR3 spans 13 residues. CDR3 protein: CASSAYRDTEAFF. CDR3 nucleotides: TGTGCCAGCAGCGCGTACAGGGACACTGAAGCTTTCTTT.

The V and J genes are TRBV30 and TRBJ1-1; no definite D call. In germline, CDR1 is GTSNPN, CDR2 SVGIG (reference sequence). CDR3 length: 13 residues. The V and J ends lost 0 bases and 6 bases respectively, with 11 bases between them. The CDR3 protein is CAWSVSPLAEAFF. In DNA form, the CDR3 reads TGTGCCTGGAGTGTATCTCCATTGGCTGAAGCTTTCTTT.

The gene calls are TRBV7-9 and TRBJ1-5, with D hard to call. Looked up from germline, CDR1 is SEHNR and CDR2 is FQNEAQ (reference sequence). The V gene lost 3 bases and the J gene lost 7 bases, with 10 bases spanning the gap. This CDR3 comprises 13 residues. CDR3 nucleotides: TGTGCCAGCAGCTTCGGGGAGTTGCAGCCCCAGCATTTT. It translates to CASSFGELQPQHF.

This clone was counted a single time. This sequence joins TRBV4-3 and TRBJ2-1, with unresolved D. Per germline, CDR1 LGHNA and CDR2 YSLEER. Trimming left V 0 bases short and J 10 bases short, with 13 bases between. There are 14 residues in the CDR3. CDR3 amino acids: CASSQEYRIYEQFF. CDR3 in DNA: TGCGCCAGCAGCCAAGAGTATAGGATTTACGAGCAGTTCTTC.

The rearrangement uses TRBV9 and TRBJ1-1; D not resolved. CDR1 SGDLS and CDR2 YYNGEE come from the germline V gene. The CDR3 is 15 amino acids. Trimming stripped 0 bases from V and 0 bases from J, with 9 bases between. The CDR3 loop reads CASSVATTVNTEAFF. Here the CDR3 DNA reads TGTGCCAGCAGCGTAGCTACAACGGTGAACACTGAAGCTTTCTTT.

The J gene is TRBJ2-1, the V gene TRBV18, with D possibly being TRBD2 (5 bases). This CDR3 contains 15 residues. Trimming left V 1 base short and J 7 bases short, with 14 bases between. Germline-derived CDR1 and CDR2 are KGHSH and LQKENI. The CDR3 protein is CASSPRLLAWNEQFF. CDR3 bases: TGTGCCAGCTCACCACGACTCCTAGCTTGGAATGAGCAGTTCTTC.

The CDR3 sequence: CATRWGLLGNYGYTF. As DNA, the CDR3 is TGTGCCACCCGGTGGGGCTTATTAGGGAACTATGGCTACACCTTC. The chain has TRBV28 and TRBJ1-2; D may be TRBD1 (5 bases). The CDR3 has 15 amino acids. Germline CDR1 and CDR2: MDHEN and SYDVKM. V was pared by 10 bases and J by 2 bases, with 20 bases between.

The rearrangement joins TRBV15 to TRBJ2-3; D is uncertain. Per the germline V gene, CDR1 is LNHNV and CDR2 is YYDKDF (reference sequence). There are 12 residues in the CDR3. Trimming took 0 bases from V and 8 from J, leaving 6 bases between them. CDR3 bases: TGTGCCACCAGCAGAGATGCTGGTACGCAGTATTTT. Residues: CATSRDAGTQYF.

The V call is TRBV7-2, the J call TRBJ1-1; D may be TRBD1 (6 bases). Germline V lookup: CDR1 SGHTA, CDR2 FQGNSA. The CDR3 spans 13 residues. V lost 5 bases to trimming and J lost 1 base, with 8 bases between them. The chain's CDR3 is CASSGQPNTEAFF. The CDR3 DNA sequence: TGTGCCAGCAGCGGACAGCCGAACACTGAAGCTTTCTTT.

The CDR3 region is CASGLVTGQRNSPLHF. Written as DNA, the CDR3 is TGTGCTAGTGGTTTGGTAACAGGACAGAGGAATTCACCCCTCCACTTT. The chain couples TRBV12-5 to TRBJ1-6; weak D call: TRBD1 (6 bases). Germline-derived CDR1 and CDR2 are LGHNT and FRNRAP. The CDR3 is 16 amino acids. Trimming took off 0 bases at V and 7 bases at J, with 13 bases between the two ends. The full variable domain, rest sourced from reference TRBV12-5 and TRBJ1-6, is DARVTQTPRHKVTEMGQEVTMRCQPILGHNTVFWYRQTMMQGLELLAYFRNRAPLDDSGMPKDRFSAEMPDATLATLKIQPSEPRDSAVYFCASGLVTGQRNSPLHFGNGTRLTVT.

This chain joins TRBV6-1 and TRBJ2-1; a possible D gene is TRBD1 (5 bases). The CDR3 is 16 amino acids. V gave up 4 bases and J gave up 7 bases, with 20 bases separating them. Germline assignment: CDR1 MNHNS and CDR2 SASEGT. The CDR3 reads CASSGPTAMKNNEQFF. CDR3 in DNA: TGTGCCAGCAGTGGGCCGACAGCGATGAAAAATAATGAGCAGTTCTTC.

There are a few counts of this clone. The chain is built from TRBV2 and TRBJ1-6; 11 bases fit TRBD1. With 6 bases clipped from V and 15 bases from J, the junction kept 10 bases outside the gene matches. Germline-derived CDR1 and CDR2 are SNHLY and FYNNEI. The CDR3 sequence is 14 residues long. The CDR3 DNA follows: TGTGCCAGCAGCTCGGACAGGGGGCGCACAGACCTCCACTTT. This sequence encodes CASSSDRGRTDLHF.

In this sample, this clone turned up once. The chain joins TRBV9 to TRBJ2-3, with unresolved D. Germline V gene sequence: CDR1 SGDLS, CDR2 YYNGEE. The CDR3 sequence is 14 residues long. Trimming removed 3 bases at V and 0 bases at J, with 8 bases between. The CDR3 DNA follows: TGTGCCAGCAGCGCGCTAATTAGCACAGATACGCAGTATTTT. It yields the protein CASSALISTDTQYF.

CDR3 sequence: CASRTSPGLVHNEQFF. CDR3 bases: TGTGCAAGTCGGACAAGTCCGGGACTGGTACACAATGAGCAGTTCTTC. The chain joins TRBV12-2 to TRBJ2-1; the D call TRBD2 from the table was never checked on the DNA. TRBV12-2 is noted as a pseudogene. CDR3 size: 16 residues.

This clone showed up just a few times. The gene calls are TRBV5-1 and TRBJ1-2; a weak D match, TRBD1 (5 bases). The CDR3 is made up of 14 amino acids. The germline V gene encodes CDR1 SGHRS and CDR2 YFSETQ. Trimming pared 5 bases from V and 1 base from J, leaving 12 bases between. CDR3 DNA: TGCGCCAGCAGTTCGTACCAGGGTAACTATGGCTACACCTTC. Its protein is CASSSYQGNYGYTF.

The chain is built from TRBV14 and TRBJ1-2; D is uncertain. The CDR3 loop spans 13 amino acids. Trimming left V 0 bases short and J 5 bases short, with 7 bases between. Germline values: CDR1 SGHDN, CDR2 FVKESK. The CDR3 sequence: CASSQDRDYGYTF. The CDR3, as DNA: TGTGCCAGCAGCCAAGATAGGGATTATGGCTACACCTTC.

The V gene is TRBV7-6, the J gene TRBJ2-7, with TRBD1 as a possible D gene (6 bases). V lost 5 bases and J lost 6, with 14 bases in between. This CDR3 contains 13 residues. In germline, CDR1 is SGHVS, CDR2 FNYEAQ. The CDR3 DNA follows: TGTGCCAGCAGCCAGCAGGGGTTGCGCGAGCAGTACTTC. This sequence encodes CASSQQGLREQYF.